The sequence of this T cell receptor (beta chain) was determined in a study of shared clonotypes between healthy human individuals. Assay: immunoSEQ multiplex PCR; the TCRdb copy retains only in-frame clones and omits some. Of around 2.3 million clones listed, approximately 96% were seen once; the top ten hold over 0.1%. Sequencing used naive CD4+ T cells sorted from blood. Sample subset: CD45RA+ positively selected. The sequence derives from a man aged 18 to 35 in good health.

Here the CDR3 reads CASLFPWGAAYEQYF. The DNA of the CDR3 is TGCGCCAGCCTGTTCCCTTGGGGGGCCGCCTACGAGCAGTACTTC. The chain employs TRBV5-1 and TRBJ2-7; D may be TRBD1 or TRBD2 (6 bases each). Germline lookup yields CDR1 SGHRS and CDR2 YFSETQ. There are 15 residues in the CDR3. Trimming took off 7 bases at V and 2 bases at J, with 19 bases between the two ends.